This record looks at one TCR beta chain sequence and its context. Its target is unknown. Assay used: immunoSEQ multiplex PCR; TCRdb lists only in-frame clones, some missing. The sample records 150,000 or so clones, about 88% being singletons. CDR1 is LGHDT and CDR2 is YNNKEL in the germline V gene (reference sequence). Trimming left V 4 bases short and J 1 base short, with 10 bases between. The CDR3 runs to 15 residues. This sample was included in a study of T cell responses to AZD1222 COVID-19 vaccine. As for the study in general: The study pooled second doses at about 4 or about 12 weeks.

Study-wide results and caveats: Epitopes outside B.1.351 and B.1.1.7 mutated regions reportedly drew nearly half of spike TCRs.

The chain couples TRBV3-1 (or the pseudogene TRBV3-2) to TRBJ2-2, with D possibly matching TRBD1 (6 bases). The TCR originated in an adult in good health. Sequences were derived from peripheral blood, sampled on day 0 of AZD1222 vaccination. The CDR3 sequence is CASSPGQKNTGELFF. Written as DNA, the CDR3 is TGTGCCAGCAGCCCAGGACAGAAGAACACCGGGGAGCTGTTTTTT.